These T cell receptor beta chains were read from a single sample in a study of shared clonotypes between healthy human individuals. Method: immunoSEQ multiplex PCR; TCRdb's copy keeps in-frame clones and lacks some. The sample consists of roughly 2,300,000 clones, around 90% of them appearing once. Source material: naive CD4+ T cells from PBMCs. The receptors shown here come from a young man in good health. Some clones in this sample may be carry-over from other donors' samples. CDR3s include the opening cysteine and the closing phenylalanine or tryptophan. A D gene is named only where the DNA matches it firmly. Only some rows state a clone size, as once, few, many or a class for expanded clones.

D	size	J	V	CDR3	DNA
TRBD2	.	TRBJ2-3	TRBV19	CASSIVAGGPTDTQYF	TGTGCCAGTAGTATAGTGGCGGGAGGGCCAACAGATACGCAGTATTTT
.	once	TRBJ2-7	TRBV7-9	CASSQTSPYEQYF	TGTGCCAGCAGCCAGACAAGCCCCTACGAGCAGTACTTC
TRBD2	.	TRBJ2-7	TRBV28	CASSFRGLAGFYEQYF	TGTGCCAGCAGTTTCCGGGGACTAGCGGGCTTCTACGAGCAGTACTTC
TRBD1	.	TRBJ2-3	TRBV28	CASRGTGTTDTQYF	TGTGCCAGCAGGGGGACAGGTACCACAGATACGCAGTATTTT
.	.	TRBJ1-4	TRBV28	CASSLGARGEKLFF	TGTGCCAGCAGTTTGGGGGCCCGGGGCGAAAAACTGTTTTTT
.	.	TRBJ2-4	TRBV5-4	CASSLGGTAKNIQYF	TGTGCCAGCAGCTTGGGTGGAACAGCCAAAAACATTCAGTACTTC
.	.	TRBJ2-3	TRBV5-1	CASSLGPGGNTDTQYF	TGCGCCAGCAGCTTAGGTCCTGGCGGAAACACAGATACGCAGTATTTT
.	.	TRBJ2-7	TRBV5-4	CASSFSGAITYEQYF	TGTGCCAGCAGCTTTTCTGGGGCGATAACCTACGAGCAGTACTTC
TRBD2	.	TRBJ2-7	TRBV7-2	CASSGGLAGDYEQYF	TGTGCCAGCAGCGGGGGGCTAGCGGGAGACTACGAGCAGTACTTC
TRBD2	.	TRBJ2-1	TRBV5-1	CASSHFRGRESSYNEQFF	TGCGCCAGCAGCCACTTTCGCGGGAGGGAATCTTCCTACAATGAGCAGTTCTTC
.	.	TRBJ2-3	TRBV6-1	CASSKSDTQYF	TGTGCCAGCAGCAAATCGGATACGCAGTATTTT
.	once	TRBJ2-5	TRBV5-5	CASSLDIEQTQYF	TGTGCCAGCAGCTTGGACATAGAACAGACCCAGTACTTC
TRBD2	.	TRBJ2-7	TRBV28	CASSSPPASGSYEQYF	TGTGCCAGCAGTTCCCCTCCGGCTAGCGGGAGTTACGAGCAGTACTTC
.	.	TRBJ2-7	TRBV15	CATSRDRQGSGEQYF	TGTGCCACCAGCAGAGATCGGCAGGGCTCGGGCGAGCAGTACTTC
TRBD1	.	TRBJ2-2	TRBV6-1	CASSAQGPPTGELFF	TGTGCCAGCAGTGCACAGGGGCCTCCCACCGGGGAGCTGTTTTTT
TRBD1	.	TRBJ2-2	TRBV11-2	CASSLLWGTGTGELFF	TGTGCCAGCAGCTTACTCTGGGGGACAGGCACCGGGGAGCTGTTTTTT
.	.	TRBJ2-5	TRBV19	CASSVGAGKETQYF	TGTGCCAGTAGTGTGGGCGCAGGGAAAGAGACCCAGTACTTC